This is a list of T cell receptor beta chains from one sample in a study of shared clonotypes between healthy human individuals. This table comes from immunoSEQ multiplex PCR, and its TCRdb copy is limited to in-frame clones, with some not included. The table lists about 300,000 clones, over 65% of them singletons. Sequences were obtained from memory CD4+ T cells sorted from blood. Every receptor here comes from a man younger than 40 in good health. Both conserved end residues are part of each CDR3. Fields, in order: J gene, V gene, CDR3 protein.

TRBJ1-4 | TRBV5-1 | CASSFEPVEKLFF
TRBJ2-5 | TRBV6-5 | CASSYLDRAQETQYF
TRBJ2-2 | TRBV29-1 | CSVVAGEENTGELFF
TRBJ1-4 | TRBV4-1 | CASSQFGGQDDEKLFF
TRBJ2-3 | TRBV7-6 | CASRLLADSKTKQYF
TRBJ1-5 | TRBV6-5 | CASSDRGQPQHF
TRBJ2-2 | TRBV9 | CASSVASGSLYTGELFF
TRBJ1-2 | TRBV6-1 | CASRLGAGYTF
TRBJ2-3 | TRBV6-5 | CASRLATRTDTQYF
TRBJ1-2 | TRBV7-9 | CASSPTDGPNYGYTF
TRBJ2-1 | TRBV2 | CASSANSGGSNEQFF
TRBJ1-1 | TRBV27 | CASREVGTANTEAFF
TRBJ2-7 | TRBV11-2 | CASSSYRDRLFYEQYF
TRBJ2-7 | TRBV18 | CASSPPRGSQGLEQYF
TRBJ2-1 | TRBV5-1 | CASSAGTSGSNEQFF
TRBJ1-2 | TRBV10-3 | CAISEGGQGTYGYTF
TRBJ1-3 | TRBV7-9 | CASSWGGGTPSSGNTIYF
TRBJ2-5 | TRBV5-8 | CASSLGDGDQETQYF
TRBJ1-1 | TRBV18 | CASSGTANTEAFF
TRBJ1-1 | TRBV28 | CASRVVNTEAFF
TRBJ2-7 | TRBV2 | CASSGGQGDQQYF
TRBJ1-5 | TRBV7-6 | CASSLGRDQPQHF
TRBJ1-5 | TRBV7-9 | CASSLAWAPGDHQPQHF
TRBJ2-7 | TRBV6-1 | CASSKVGTARGEQYF
TRBJ1-1 | TRBV6-5 | CASSYARHTEAFF
TRBJ2-7 | TRBV11-3 | CASSLRGTSWDEQYF
TRBJ1-2 | TRBV5-6 | CASSLILDRGDYGYTF
TRBJ2-3 | TRBV7-2 | CASSLVLIRDTQYF
TRBJ2-3 | TRBV18 | CASSPRGTDTQYF
TRBJ2-1 | TRBV7-2 | CASSLGFQMLTNEQFF
TRBJ1-3 | TRBV18 | CASSPEAGSGNTIYF
TRBJ2-2 | TRBV29-1 | CSVLTGGSAGELFF
TRBJ2-1 | TRBV29-1 | CSVTSGSGNEQFF
TRBJ2-5 | TRBV5-1 | CASSLVISGSETQYF
TRBJ2-7 | TRBV19 | CASSGQGYPPYEQYF
TRBJ1-1 | TRBV7-9 | CASSSGQPGTEAFF
TRBJ2-5 | TRBV19 | CASSGDTQETQYF
TRBJ2-1 | TRBV5-1 | CASSSGTSGRGLNEQFF
TRBJ2-2 | TRBV5-3 | CARSGTQGGTGELFF
TRBJ2-3 | TRBV5-1 | CASSLEREDTQYF
TRBJ1-5 | TRBV27 | CASSLDGQGYQPQHF
TRBJ2-7 | TRBV25-1 | CASSGPGLHYEQYF
TRBJ2-7 | TRBV9 | CASSPIAGWSYEQYF
TRBJ1-5 | TRBV6-5 | CASSSGTGNQPQHF
TRBJ2-5 | TRBV7-2 | CASKLGGRAEETQYF
TRBJ2-7 | TRBV5-5 | CASSTPTGGEQYF
TRBJ1-2 | TRBV2 | CASIETGAYGYTF
TRBJ2-1 | TRBV6-6 | CASSYRPLSVNEQFF
TRBJ2-7 | TRBV21-1 | CASSKMRRDASEQYF
TRBJ2-5 | TRBV27 | CASSPGLAGVGEQYF
TRBJ2-7 | TRBV7-9 | CAGEDFSYEQYF
TRBJ1-4 | TRBV5-6 | CASSLLGPGTNEKLFF
TRBJ2-7 | TRBV2 | CASRRAPGGRSYEQYF
TRBJ1-1 | TRBV30 | CAWSGFRDRNTEAFF
TRBJ2-1 | TRBV7-3 | CASSSGAGVPEQFF
TRBJ1-5 | TRBV5-3 | CARGYNQPQHF
TRBJ2-5 | TRBV7-8 | CASSLALTGGQETQYF